This T cell receptor beta chain was profiled in a study of T cells in Graves' hyperthyroidism and ophthalmopathy. The hyperthyroidism was newly diagnosed and had lasted under 2 months; the patients were aged 18 to 65. TCR beta CDR3 region amplification was performed from RNA transcripts. Researchers ran a first-round RT-PCR on the TCR CDR3 using the HTBI primer set. TCRdb independently ran MiXCR on the multiplex PCR reads; one entry per CDR3 protein. The repertoire includes 500,000 to 750,000 distinct CDR3 sequences, approximately 15% of them detected once, and approximately 7% sits in the top ten. This clonotype was seen at least ten times. The TCR sequence derives from a woman under 40 with Graves' hyperthyroidism. Specimen: blood.

In DNA form, the CDR3 reads TGCAGTGCTAGTTGGGCAGTGACAGGGGGCAACGAGCAGTACTTC. Translating gives CSASWAVTGGNEQYF. The chain combines TRBV20-1 with TRBJ2-7, with TRBD1 matching over 10 bases. Looked up from germline, CDR1 is DFQATT and CDR2 is SNEGSKA (reference sequence). The CDR3 has 15 residues. Losses at the gene ends were 3 bases for V and 5 bases for J; bases not matched to a gene: 10.